This TCR beta chain came from a study of CD8 T cells in ankylosing spondylitis. Study-level findings and limits: Made up of eight or nine highly homologous variants, a TCR beta motif appeared characteristic of ankylosing spondylitis blood.

Trimming removed 4 bases at V and 8 bases at J, with 14 bases between. The CDR3 spans 13 residues. The germline V gene encodes CDR1 MNHEY and CDR2 SVGAGI. TCRdb analysed the 5' RACE reads with MiXCR anew, one entry per CDR3 protein. The table shows around 130,000 distinct CDR3 sequences, with 17% occurring only once. In its sample, this clonotype was seen a few times. What it binds is not known. The V gene is TRBV6-5, the J gene TRBJ1-2; tentatively, D is TRBD1 (6 bases). The sequence was obtained from a male donor with ankylosing spondylitis. The sample comprised blood, either unsorted or a sorted T cell fraction (not recorded which). CDR3 protein: CASSFTGFWGYTF. CDR3 nucleotides: TGTGCCAGCAGTTTTACAGGGTTCTGGGGCTACACCTTC.